This TCR beta chain was identified during a study of STAT5B mutations in CD4+ large granular lymphocyte leukemia. Study in general: Among healthy controls, a particular HLA allele went with more CDR3 'QG' motifs.

The data were produced by immunoSEQ multiplex PCR, yet TCRdb's version contains in-frame clones alone and is incomplete. The sample lists 30,000 to 40,000 clones, approximately 88% seen once, with 0.97% in the top ten. CDR1 and CDR2 from the germline V gene are MNHNY and SVGAGI (reference sequence). Trimming removed 4 bases at V and 4 bases at J, with 13 bases between. This CDR3 is 14 amino acids long. The sequence was obtained from a human donor in good health. The chain uses TRBV6-6 and TRBJ1-1; D not resolved. The material sequenced was CD4+ T cells from blood buffy coats. The CDR3: CASSSYSLGTEAFF. In DNA form, the CDR3 reads TGTGCCAGCAGTTCTTACTCCCTTGGCACTGAAGCTTTCTTT.